This record covers a single T cell receptor (beta chain). The CDR3 totals 16 residues. The V gene's germline CDR1 is SGHVS and CDR2 FNYEAQ. The ends lost 2 bases at V and 1 base at J; junction bases unmatched: 2. The data were produced by immunoSEQ multiplex PCR, yet TCRdb's version contains in-frame clones alone and is incomplete. The sample has around 45,000 clones, roughly four fifths seen once. This sample is drawn from a study of PD-L1 blockade in urothelial cancer. The time point denotes: peripheral blood 6 weeks after treatment start. The TCR originated in a man between 60 and 70 years old with urothelial cancer. The rearrangement links TRBV7-6 to TRBJ2-3; 11 bases line up with TRBD1. This specimen was PBMCs, taken around atezolizumab (anti-PD-L1) treatment. For the CDR3, the DNA is TGTGCCAGCAGCTTACAGGGACAGGGGGGCACAGATACGCAGTATTTT. Encoded protein: CASSLQGQGGTDTQYF. Looking up the rest from reference TRBV7-6 and TRBJ2-3 gives the full variable domain: GAGVSQSPRYKVTKRGQDVALRCDPISGHVSLYWYRQALGQGPEFLTYFNYEAQQDKSGLPNDRFSAERPEGSISTLTIQRTEQRDSAMYRCASSLQGQGGTDTQYFGPGTRLTVL.